These T cell receptor beta chains were read from a single sample in a study of blood T cell repertoires in COVID-19. Assay: immunoSEQ multiplex PCR; the TCRdb copy retains only in-frame clones and omits some. The data show 250,000 to 350,000 clones, with about 85% seen just once and roughly 0.94% held by the top ten. The sequenced material came from peripheral blood. All receptors derive from a human donor with COVID-19, enrolled during active disease. The donor label of this sample is uncertain. The CDR3 runs from the conserved cysteine through the conserved F or W. A D gene is named only where the DNA matches it firmly. Clone size is not always given. Where it is, it says once, few, many or a class for expanded clones.

v_call	d_call	clone_size	j_call	cdr3_aa	cdr3_nt
TRBV15	NA	NA	TRBJ2-5	CATSRDLGGEETQYF	TGTGCCACCAGCAGAGATTTGGGCGGGGAGGAGACCCAGTACTTC
TRBV5-1	TRBD2	NA	TRBJ2-3	CASSLALAGDTQYF	TGCGCCAGCAGCTTGGCTCTAGCGGGAGATACGCAGTATTTT
TRBV7-9	NA	NA	TRBJ2-3	CASSADILVTDTQYF	TGTGCCAGCAGCGCGGACATATTGGTCACAGATACGCAGTATTTT
TRBV11-2	NA	NA	TRBJ2-6	CASSWNRASGANVLTF	TGTGCCAGCAGCTGGAACAGGGCCTCTGGGGCCAACGTCCTGACTTTC
TRBV25-1	NA	NA	TRBJ2-3	CASRGGLSTDTQYF	TGTGCCAGCAGGGGGGGACTTAGCACAGATACGCAGTATTTT
TRBV19	NA	once	TRBJ1-1	CASTPSRQGGTEAFF	TGTGCCAGTACCCCAAGTCGGCAGGGCGGCACTGAAGCTTTCTTT
TRBV5-4	TRBD1	NA	TRBJ1-1	CASRNQGGMGTEAFF	TGTGCCAGCAGGAACCAGGGGGGAATGGGCACTGAAGCTTTCTTT
TRBV7-3	NA	NA	TRBJ1-6	CASSLSVADYNSPLHF	TGTGCCAGCAGCTTGAGTGTAGCGGATTATAATTCACCCCTCCACTTT
TRBV6-5	TRBD1	NA	TRBJ1-2	CASSPTPDRGNGYTF	TGTGCCAGCAGCCCCACCCCGGACAGGGGCAATGGCTACACCTTC
TRBV28	NA	NA	TRBJ1-5	CASSPSDRPGQPQHF	TGTGCCAGCAGCCCCTCCGACAGGCCCGGGCAGCCCCAGCATTTT
TRBV7-3	NA	NA	TRBJ2-1	CASSPQPSAGLYNEQFF	TGTGCCAGCAGCCCCCAACCTTCGGCAGGCCTTTACAATGAGCAGTTCTTC
TRBV11-3	NA	NA	TRBJ2-3	CASSLGVGERTDTQYF	TGTGCCAGCAGCTTGGGCGTAGGGGAACGCACAGATACGCAGTATTTT
TRBV4-1	NA	NA	TRBJ2-3	CASSPVAEGTDTQYF	TGCGCCTCCTCTCCCGTGGCGGAAGGCACAGATACGCAGTATTTT
TRBV7-9	TRBD2	NA	TRBJ2-7	CASSRPLAGVNEQYF	TGTGCCAGCAGCCGTCCACTAGCGGGAGTAAACGAGCAGTACTTC
TRBV30	NA	NA	TRBJ1-1	CAWSVMRAAEAFF	TGTGCCTGGAGTGTAATGAGGGCCGCTGAAGCTTTCTTT
TRBV6-5	TRBD2	NA	TRBJ2-3	CASRLTSGYTDTQYF	TGTGCCAGCAGATTAACTAGCGGATACACAGATACGCAGTATTTT
TRBV11-2	NA	few	TRBJ1-1	CASSSRRGANTEAFF	TGTGCCAGCAGCTCGCGGCGGGGGGCGAACACTGAAGCTTTCTTT
TRBV11-2	TRBD1	NA	TRBJ2-7	CASSFGARDRGVEQYF	TGTGCCAGCAGCTTTGGGGCCCGGGACAGGGGGGTCGAGCAGTACTTC
TRBV6-2/TRBV6-3	TRBD1	NA	TRBJ2-7	CASSDRQGASYEQYF	TGTGCCAGCAGTGACCGACAGGGGGCCTCCTACGAGCAGTACTTC
TRBV4-2	NA	NA	TRBJ2-6	CASSQDPGAGANVLTF	TGTGCCAGCAGCCAAGATCCAGGGGCCGGGGCCAACGTCCTGACTTTC
TRBV28	NA	NA	TRBJ2-7	CASSFPGRGNEQYF	TGTGCCAGCAGTTTTCCCGGGAGAGGCAACGAGCAGTACTTC
TRBV18	NA	NA	TRBJ2-7	CASSPGSSYEQYF	TGTGCCAGCTCACCCGGGAGTTCCTACGAGCAGTACTTC
TRBV3-1/TRBV3-2	TRBD1	NA	TRBJ1-2	CASSPLTGAGGYTF	TGTGCCAGCAGCCCACTGACAGGGGCCGGGGGCTACACCTTC
TRBV6-5	TRBD1	NA	TRBJ2-7	CASSYLGQGYEQYF	TGTGCCAGCAGTTATTTGGGACAGGGGTACGAGCAGTACTTC
TRBV3-1/TRBV3-2	TRBD2	NA	TRBJ2-7	CASSQTSGSSYEQYF	TGTGCCAGCAGCCAGACTAGCGGGAGCTCCTACGAGCAGTACTTC
TRBV6-5	NA	NA	TRBJ2-2	CASSYSRQGTTGELFF	TGTGCCAGCAGTTACTCGAGGCAGGGGACCACCGGGGAGCTGTTTTTT
TRBV9	TRBD1	NA	TRBJ1-1	CASSQTGGTEAFF	TGTGCCAGCAGTCAGACAGGGGGCACTGAAGCTTTCTTT
TRBV19	NA	NA	TRBJ1-2	CASSIRGGNYGYTF	TGTGCCAGTAGTATCCGGGGAGGGAACTATGGCTACACCTTC
TRBV27	NA	NA	TRBJ1-6	CASSFPRSPLHF	TGTGCCAGCAGTTTTCCCAGATCACCCCTCCACTTT
TRBV7-9	TRBD1	NA	TRBJ1-1	CASSSLMGQGDTEAFF	TGTGCCAGCAGCTCCCTAATGGGACAGGGAGACACTGAAGCTTTCTTT
TRBV2	TRBD1	NA	TRBJ1-6	CASRGQESSYNSPLHF	TGTGCCAGCAGGGGACAGGAGAGCTCCTATAATTCACCCCTCCACTTT
TRBV19	TRBD1	NA	TRBJ1-1	CASSVRQGGTEAFF	TGTGCCAGTAGTGTCAGACAGGGAGGCACTGAAGCTTTCTTT
TRBV5-1	NA	NA	TRBJ2-5	CASSPGAGATGETQYF	TGCGCCAGCAGCCCAGGCGCGGGGGCAACGGGAGAGACCCAGTACTTC
TRBV14	NA	once	TRBJ1-2	CASSQGGQRGGYTF	TGTGCCAGCAGCCAAGGGGGGCAGAGAGGTGGCTACACCTTC
TRBV9	NA	NA	TRBJ2-7	CASERDVGAYEQYF	TGTGCCAGCGAGCGTGACGTAGGGGCCTACGAGCAGTACTTC
TRBV24-1	TRBD2	NA	TRBJ2-2	CATSDSGLAGWNTGELFF	TGTGCCACCAGTGACTCCGGACTAGCGGGCTGGAACACCGGGGAGCTGTTTTTT
TRBV5-1	TRBD1	NA	TRBJ2-4	CASSIRQGANIQYF	TGCGCCAGCAGCATAAGACAGGGGGCAAACATTCAGTACTTC
TRBV19	NA	NA	TRBJ2-1	CASSIQSQGFEQFF	TGTGCCAGTAGTATCCAATCCCAGGGGTTTGAGCAGTTCTTC
TRBV7-3	NA	NA	TRBJ2-1	CASSPHRVYAYNEQFF	TGTGCCAGCAGCCCTCACAGGGTATACGCCTACAATGAGCAGTTCTTC
TRBV3-1/TRBV3-2	NA	NA	TRBJ2-4	CASSPRGAKNIQYF	TGTGCCAGCAGCCCCAGGGGAGCCAAAAACATTCAGTACTTC
TRBV29-1	NA	once	TRBJ2-1	CSVYGRPGGSPDEQFF	TGCAGCGTTTACGGGAGACCCGGAGGTTCTCCCGATGAGCAGTTCTTC
TRBV5-1	TRBD1	few	TRBJ1-1	CASRSLTGGTEAFF	TGCGCCAGCAGGTCACTGACAGGGGGCACTGAAGCTTTCTTT
TRBV6-5	TRBD1	once	TRBJ1-3	CASSPGQPVRNTIYF	TGTGCCAGCAGTCCGGGACAGCCCGTGAGAAACACCATATATTTT
TRBV4-1	NA	NA	TRBJ2-3	CASSQNFLTDTQYF	TGCGCCAGCAGCCAAAACTTCCTCACAGATACGCAGTATTTT
TRBV5-4	TRBD2	NA	TRBJ2-1	CASRTTSGDNEQFF	TGTGCCAGCAGGACGACTAGCGGAGACAATGAGCAGTTCTTC
TRBV19	TRBD2	NA	TRBJ2-7	CASSRGSGRTSYEQYF	TGTGCCAGTAGTCGGGGTAGCGGGAGAACGTCCTACGAGCAGTACTTC
TRBV12-5	NA	NA	TRBJ2-1	CASGFLLATEQFF	TGTGCTAGTGGTTTTCTCCTAGCGACTGAGCAGTTCTTC
TRBV9	NA	NA	TRBJ1-5	CASSSGTSDQPQHF	TGTGCCAGCAGCTCCGGGACAAGTGATCAGCCCCAGCATTTT
TRBV28	NA	NA	TRBJ2-7	CASTPSFPREQYF	TGTGCCAGCACCCCCTCGTTTCCTCGCGAGCAGTACTTC
TRBV4-1	NA	once	TRBJ1-1	CASSQGEYFSRGTEAFF	TGCGCCAGCAGCCAAGGAGAATACTTCTCAAGGGGCACTGAAGCTTTCTTT
TRBV15	TRBD1	few	TRBJ1-1	CATSRGGQGENKAFF	TGTGCCACCAGCAGGGGGGGACAGGGTGAAAATAAAGCTTTCTTT
TRBV23-1	TRBD1	few	TRBJ1-1	CASSQLLGQTPNTEAFF	TGCGCCAGCAGTCAGCTGCTGGGACAGACTCCGAACACTGAAGCTTTCTTT
TRBV6-1	NA	once	TRBJ1-6	CASSESQGPLSPLHF	TGTGCCAGCAGTGAATCTCAGGGGCCCCTCTCACCCCTCCACTTT
TRBV30	NA	NA	TRBJ1-4	CAWSVGGREKLFF	TGTGCCTGGAGTGTCGGGGGAAGGGAAAAACTGTTTTTT